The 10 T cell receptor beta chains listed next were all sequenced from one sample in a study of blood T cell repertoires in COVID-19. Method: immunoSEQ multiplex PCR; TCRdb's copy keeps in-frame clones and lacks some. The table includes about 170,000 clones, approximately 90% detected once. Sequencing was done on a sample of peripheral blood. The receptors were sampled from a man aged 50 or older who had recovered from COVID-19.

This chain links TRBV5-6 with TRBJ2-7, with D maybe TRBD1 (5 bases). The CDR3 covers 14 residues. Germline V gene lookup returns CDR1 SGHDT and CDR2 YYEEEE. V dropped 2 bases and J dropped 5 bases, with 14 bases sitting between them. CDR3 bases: TGTGCCAGCAGCTTCGATCAGGGTTTCAACGAGCAGTACTTC. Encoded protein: CASSFDQGFNEQYF.

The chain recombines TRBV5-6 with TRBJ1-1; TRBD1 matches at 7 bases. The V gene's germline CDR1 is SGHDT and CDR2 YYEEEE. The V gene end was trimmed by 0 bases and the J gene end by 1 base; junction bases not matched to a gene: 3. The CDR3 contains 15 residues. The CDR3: CASSLADRTNTEAFF. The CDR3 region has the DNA TGTGCCAGCAGCTTGGCGGACAGGACGAACACTGAAGCTTTCTTT.

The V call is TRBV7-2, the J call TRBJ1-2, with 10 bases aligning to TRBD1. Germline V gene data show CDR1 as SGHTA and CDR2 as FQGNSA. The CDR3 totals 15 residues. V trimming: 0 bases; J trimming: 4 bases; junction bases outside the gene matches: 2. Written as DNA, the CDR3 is TGTGCCAGCAGCTTAGCGACAGGGGGCGTCTATGGCTACACCTTC. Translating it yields CASSLATGGVYGYTF.

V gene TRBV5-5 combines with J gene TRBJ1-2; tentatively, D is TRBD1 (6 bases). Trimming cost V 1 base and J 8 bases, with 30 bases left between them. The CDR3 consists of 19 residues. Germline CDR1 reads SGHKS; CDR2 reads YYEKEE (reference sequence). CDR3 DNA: TGTGCCAGCAGCTTGTCTTCGCGTTGGGGCAGGGGTGACCCCGGGGGCTACACCTTC. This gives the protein CASSLSSRWGRGDPGGYTF.

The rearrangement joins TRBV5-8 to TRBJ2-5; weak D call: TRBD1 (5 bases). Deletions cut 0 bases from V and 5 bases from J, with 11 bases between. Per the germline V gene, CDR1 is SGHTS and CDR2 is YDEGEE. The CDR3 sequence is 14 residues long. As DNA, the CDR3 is TGTGCCAGCAGCTTGGGGACACTAAAGGAGACCCAGTACTTC. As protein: CASSLGTLKETQYF.

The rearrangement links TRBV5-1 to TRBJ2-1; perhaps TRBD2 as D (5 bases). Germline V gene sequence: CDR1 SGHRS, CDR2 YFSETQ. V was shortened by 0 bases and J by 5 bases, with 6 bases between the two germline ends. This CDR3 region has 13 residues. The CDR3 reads CASSLVGNNEQFF. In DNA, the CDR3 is TGCGCCAGCAGCTTGGTCGGGAACAATGAGCAGTTCTTC. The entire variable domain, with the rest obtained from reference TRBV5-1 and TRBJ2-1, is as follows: KAGVTQTPRYLIKTRGQQVTLSCSPISGHRSVSWYQQTPGQGLQFLFEYFSETQRNKGNFPGRFSGRQFSNSRSEMNVSTLELGDSALYLCASSLVGNNEQFFGPGTRLTVL.

The CDR3, as DNA: TGTGCCAGCTCACCACTAGGGACAGGGGCCCCCCAAGAGACCCAGTACTTC. It is translated as CASSPLGTGAPQETQYF. This chain connects TRBV18 to TRBJ2-5; 10 bases are a match to TRBD1. Trimming took 1 base from V and 1 from J; bases not matched to a gene: 6. Germline assignment: CDR1 KGHSH and CDR2 LQKENI. This CDR3 region has 17 residues.

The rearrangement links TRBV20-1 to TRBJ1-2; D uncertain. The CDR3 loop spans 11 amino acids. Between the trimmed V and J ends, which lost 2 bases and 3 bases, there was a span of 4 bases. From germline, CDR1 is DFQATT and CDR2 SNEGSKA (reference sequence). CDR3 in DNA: TGCAGTGCTAGACGAGACTATGGCTACACCTTC. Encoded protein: CSARRDYGYTF.

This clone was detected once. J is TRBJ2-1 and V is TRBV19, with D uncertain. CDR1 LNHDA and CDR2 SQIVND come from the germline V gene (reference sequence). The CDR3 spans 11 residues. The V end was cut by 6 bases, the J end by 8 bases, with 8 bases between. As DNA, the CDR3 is TGTGCCAGTAGCGTCTTCGATGAGCAGTTCTTC. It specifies CASSVFDEQFF.

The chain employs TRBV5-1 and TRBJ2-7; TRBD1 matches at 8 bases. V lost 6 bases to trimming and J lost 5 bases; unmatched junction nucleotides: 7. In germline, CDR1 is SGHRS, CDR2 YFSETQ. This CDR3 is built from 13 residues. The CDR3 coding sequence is TGCGCCAGCACCCGCCCACAGGGGGACGAGCAGTACTTC. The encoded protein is CASTRPQGDEQYF.